This T cell receptor beta chain was sequenced in a study of CD8 T cells in Susac syndrome. General observations from the study: Regarding the TCR sequencing and HLA analysis, the study admitted that a relatively small number of individuals were involved.

CDR1 is SGHTA and CDR2 is FQGNSA in the germline V gene. Trimming removed 6 bases at V and 0 bases at J, with 14 bases between. CDR3 length: 15 amino acids. Reverse transcription of roughly 0.5 to 1 ug RNA used random hexamers. TCRdb independently ran MiXCR on the immunoSEQ multiplex PCR reads; one entry per CDR3 protein. In the table there are about 290,000 distinct CDR3 sequences, 65% to 90% of which are singletons. Concerning this clonotype itself: Its antigen is currently unknown.

The sample taken for sequencing was CD8+ T cells from PBMCs. The clonotype was recovered from a human donor with multiple sclerosis. V and J are TRBV7-2 and TRBJ1-1; TRBD1 might be the D (5 bases). CDR3 sequence: CASRDSGGMNTEAFF. Written as DNA, the CDR3 is TGTGCCAGCAGGGACTCGGGGGGGATGAACACTGAAGCTTTCTTT.